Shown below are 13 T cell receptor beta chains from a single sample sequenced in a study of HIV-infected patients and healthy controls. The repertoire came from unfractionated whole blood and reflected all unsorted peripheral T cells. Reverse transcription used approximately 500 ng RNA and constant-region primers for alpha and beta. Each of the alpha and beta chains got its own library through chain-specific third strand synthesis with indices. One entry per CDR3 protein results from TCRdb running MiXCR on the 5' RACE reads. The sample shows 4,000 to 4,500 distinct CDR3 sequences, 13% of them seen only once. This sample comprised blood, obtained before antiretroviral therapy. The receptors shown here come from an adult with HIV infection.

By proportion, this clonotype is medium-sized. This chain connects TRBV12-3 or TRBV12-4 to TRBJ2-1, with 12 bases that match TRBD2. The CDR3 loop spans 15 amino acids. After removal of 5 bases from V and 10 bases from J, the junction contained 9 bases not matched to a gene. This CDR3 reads CASSPGLAGLNEQFF. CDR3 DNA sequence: TGTGCCAGCAGTCCAGGACTAGCGGGACTCAACGAGCAGTTCTTC.

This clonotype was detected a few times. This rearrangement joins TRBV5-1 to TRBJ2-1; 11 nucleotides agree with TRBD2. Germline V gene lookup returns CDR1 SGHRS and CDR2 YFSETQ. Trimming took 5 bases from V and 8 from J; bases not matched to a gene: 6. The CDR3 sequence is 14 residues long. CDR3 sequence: CASRPTSGSDEQFF. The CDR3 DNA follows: TGCGCCAGCAGACCCACTAGCGGGAGTGATGAGCAGTTCTTC. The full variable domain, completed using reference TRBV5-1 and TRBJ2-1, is KAGVTQTPRYLIKTRGQQVTLSCSPISGHRSVSWYQQTPGQGLQFLFEYFSETQRNKGNFPGRFSGRQFSNSRSEMNVSTLELGDSALYLCASRPTSGSDEQFFGPGTRLTVL.

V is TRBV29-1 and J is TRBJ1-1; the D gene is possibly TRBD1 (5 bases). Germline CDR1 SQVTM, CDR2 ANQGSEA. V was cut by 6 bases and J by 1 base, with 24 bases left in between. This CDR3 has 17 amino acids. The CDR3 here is CSVQVVSRRGANTEAFF. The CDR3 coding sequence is TGCAGCGTCCAGGTGGTTTCACGTCGGGGCGCGAACACTGAAGCTTTCTTT. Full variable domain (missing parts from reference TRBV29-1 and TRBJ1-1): SAVISQKPSRDICQRGTSLTIQCQVDSQVTMMFWYRQQPGQSLTLIATANQGSEATYESGFVIDKFPISRPNLTFSTLTVSNMSPEDSSIYLCSVQVVSRRGANTEAFFGQGTRLTVV.

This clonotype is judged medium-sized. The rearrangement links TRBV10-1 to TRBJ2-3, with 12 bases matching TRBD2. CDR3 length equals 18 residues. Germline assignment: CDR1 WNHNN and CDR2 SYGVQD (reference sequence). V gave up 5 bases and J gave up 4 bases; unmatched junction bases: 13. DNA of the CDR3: TGCGCCAGCAGTACGGGACTAGCGGGCCTCAGTAGCGCAGATACGCAGTATTTT. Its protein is CASSTGLAGLSSADTQYF.

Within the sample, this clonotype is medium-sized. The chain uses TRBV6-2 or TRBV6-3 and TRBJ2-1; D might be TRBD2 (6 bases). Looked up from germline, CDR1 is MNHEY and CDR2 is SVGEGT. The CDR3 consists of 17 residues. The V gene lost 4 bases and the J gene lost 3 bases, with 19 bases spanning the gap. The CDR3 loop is CASSSTSQGRLYNEQFF. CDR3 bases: TGTGCCAGCAGTTCAACCTCTCAAGGGAGGCTCTACAATGAGCAGTTCTTC.

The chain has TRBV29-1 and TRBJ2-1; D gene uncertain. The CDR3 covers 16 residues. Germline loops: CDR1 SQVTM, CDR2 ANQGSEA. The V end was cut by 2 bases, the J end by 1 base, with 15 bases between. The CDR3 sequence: CSVERLSPRSYNEQFF. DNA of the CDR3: TGCAGCGTTGAACGGCTTTCCCCCCGATCCTACAATGAGCAGTTCTTC.

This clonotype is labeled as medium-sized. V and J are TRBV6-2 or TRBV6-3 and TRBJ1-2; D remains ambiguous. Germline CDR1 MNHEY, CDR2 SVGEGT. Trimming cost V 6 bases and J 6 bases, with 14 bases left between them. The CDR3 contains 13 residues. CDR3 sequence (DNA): TGTGCCAGCAGAGTAGAAGGCCGGGATGGCTACACCTTC. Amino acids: CASRVEGRDGYTF.

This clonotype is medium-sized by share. CDR3 DNA: TGTGCCAGCAGCTTAGGGGTAGGGGAAGCTTTCTTT. This codes for CASSLGVGEAFF. This chain connects TRBV11-2 to TRBJ1-1; no definite D call. CDR1 and CDR2 (germline): SGHAT, FQNNGV. This CDR3 is built from 12 residues. Trimming pared 1 base from V and 8 bases from J, leaving 8 bases between. Full variable domain (rest looked up from reference TRBV11-2 and TRBJ1-1): EAGVAQSPRYKIIEKRQSVAFWCNPISGHATLYWYQQILGQGPKLLIQFQNNGVVDDSQLPKDRFSAERLKGVDSTLKIQPAKLEDSAVYLCASSLGVGEAFFGQGTRLTVV.

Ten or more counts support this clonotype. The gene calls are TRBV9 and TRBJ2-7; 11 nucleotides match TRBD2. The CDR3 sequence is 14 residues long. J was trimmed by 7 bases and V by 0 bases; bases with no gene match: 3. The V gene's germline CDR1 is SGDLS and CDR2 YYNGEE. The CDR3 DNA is TGTGCCAGCAGCGTAGCACTAGCGGGAGTTGAGCAGTACTTC. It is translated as CASSVALAGVEQYF.

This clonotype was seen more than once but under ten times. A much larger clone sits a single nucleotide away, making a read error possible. The CDR3 nucleotides read TGTGCCAGCAGTTTCCGGGGGCCCAAGCATTTT. This translates into CASSFRGPKHF. The chain carries TRBV12-3 or TRBV12-4 and TRBJ1-5; D possibly corresponds to TRBD1 (6 bases). This CDR3 is built from 11 residues.

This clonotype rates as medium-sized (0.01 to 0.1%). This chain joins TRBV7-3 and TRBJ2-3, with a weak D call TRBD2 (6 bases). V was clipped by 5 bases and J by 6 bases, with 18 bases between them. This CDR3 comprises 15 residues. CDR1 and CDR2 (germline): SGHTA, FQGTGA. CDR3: CASSLLFGTWDTQYF. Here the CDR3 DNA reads TGTGCCAGCAGCCTTCTTTTCGGGACTTGGGATACGCAGTATTTT.

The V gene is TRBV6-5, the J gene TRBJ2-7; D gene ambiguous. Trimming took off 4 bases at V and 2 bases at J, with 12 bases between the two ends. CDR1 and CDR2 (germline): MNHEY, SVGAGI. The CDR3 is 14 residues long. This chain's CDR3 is CASSFSGSTYEQYF. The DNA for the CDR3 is TGTGCCAGCAGTTTCTCCGGTTCTACCTACGAGCAGTACTTC.

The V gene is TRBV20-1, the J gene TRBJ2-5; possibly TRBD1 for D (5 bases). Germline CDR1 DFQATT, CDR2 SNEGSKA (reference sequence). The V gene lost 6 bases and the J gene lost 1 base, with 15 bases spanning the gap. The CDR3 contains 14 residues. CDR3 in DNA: TGCAGTGCCAGGATTGGGGCGGCCCAAGAGACCCAGTACTTC. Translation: CSARIGAAQETQYF.